The 4 T cell receptor beta chains given below trace back to one sample, sequenced in a study of blood T cells in healthy people across ages. The authors ran a second PCR of 7 to 11 cycles using a sample-barcoded 5' primer and a J-beta primer mix. TCRdb re-called the 5' RACE reads through MiXCR, storing one row per CDR3 protein. The data contain about 800,000 distinct CDR3 sequences, about 25% of them singletons. The sample also formed part of further work on T cells of mothers and their children.

The sample consisted of blood. The receptor source for this set is a boy aged 5-17 years in good health.

This clonotype was counted only a few times. This chain connects TRBV29-1 to TRBJ2-3, with 9 positions matching TRBD1. Looked up from germline, CDR1 is SQVTM and CDR2 is ANQGSEA. The V segment lost 7 bases and the J segment 9 bases; nucleotides outside the gene matches: 2. This CDR3 contains 10 residues. The CDR3 protein is CSAGQGTQYF. The DNA of the CDR3 is TGCAGCGCCGGACAGGGGACGCAGTATTTT.

This chain uses TRBV7-3 with TRBJ1-1; the D is unclear. This CDR3 has 15 residues. V lost 0 bases, J lost 0 bases, and 8 bases lay in between. The germline V gene encodes CDR1 SGHTA and CDR2 FQGTGA. The CDR3 DNA is TGTGCCAGCAGCTTAACCCCAGCTATGAACACTGAAGCTTTCTTT. The encoded protein is CASSLTPAMNTEAFF. Using reference TRBV7-3 and TRBJ1-1 for the parts outside the CDR3, the full variable domain is GAGVSQTPSNKVTEKGKYVELRCDPISGHTALYWYRQSLGQGPEFLIYFQGTGAADDSGLPNDRFFAVRPEGSVSTLKIQRTERGDSAVYLCASSLTPAMNTEAFFGQGTRLTVV.

This rearrangement joins TRBV7-9 to TRBJ1-6, with TRBD1 as a possible D gene (5 bases). V was clipped by 3 bases and J by 8 bases, with 14 bases between them. This CDR3 has 15 residues. The germline CDR1 and CDR2 sequences are SEHNR and FQNEAQ (reference sequence). The CDR3 spells CASSFSGLGDSPLHF. CDR3 coding DNA: TGTGCCAGCAGCTTTTCGGGACTTGGGGATTCACCCCTCCACTTT.

This clonotype was observed a few times. The chain recombines TRBV15 with TRBJ1-2; no firm D call. The germline V gene encodes CDR1 LNHNV and CDR2 YYDKDF (reference sequence). Trimming removed 5 bases at V and 8 bases at J, with 21 bases between. This CDR3 has 15 amino acids. The chain's CDR3 is CATSSHLGGERGYTF. CDR3 DNA: TGTGCCACCAGCTCTCACCTGGGCGGGGAGCGCGGCTACACCTTC.